The rows below give T cell receptor beta chains drawn from one sample of a study of blood T cell repertoires in COVID-19. Using immunoSEQ multiplex PCR, the repertoire was profiled, and TCRdb retains in-frame clones only, with some absent. Found here are about 190,000 clones, around three quarters of them singletons; the top ten hold about a sixth. Sequences were obtained from PBMCs or T cells enriched from blood (not recorded which). The receptors derive from a woman aged 45-59 years with acute COVID-19. The CDR3 runs from the conserved cysteine through the conserved F or W. Rows may omit the clone size; those that give it use once, few, many or a size class.

size: once
V: TRBV7-2
J: TRBJ1-2
CDR3: CASSRGQGDGYTF

size: .
V: TRBV6-2/TRBV6-3
J: TRBJ1-1
CDR3: CASSYRVGVNTEAFF

size: .
V: TRBV19
J: TRBJ2-1
CDR3: CASSIRDGQGTNEQFF

size: .
V: TRBV6-5
J: TRBJ2-3
CDR3: CAISSGDGTDTQYF

size: few
V: TRBV30
J: TRBJ1-6
CDR3: CAWGRQGSNNSPLHF

size: once
V: TRBV5-1
J: TRBJ1-1
CDR3: CASSFGTGRVGTEAFF

size: .
V: TRBV7-9
J: TRBJ1-5
CDR3: CASSLGLSNQPQHF

size: .
V: TRBV5-4
J: TRBJ1-2
CDR3: CASGFQGRWSYGYTF

size: few
V: TRBV7-9
J: TRBJ2-3
CDR3: CASSLADSGGGTDTQYF

size: .
V: TRBV5-1
J: TRBJ2-5
CDR3: CASSPIPSGGSETQYF

size: .
V: TRBV14
J: TRBJ1-2
CDR3: CASSQGTGGYTF

size: .
V: TRBV2
J: TRBJ1-2
CDR3: CASSEMVGGHGYGYTF

size: .
V: TRBV11-2
J: TRBJ1-1
CDR3: CASSSSDRLGTEAFF

size: .
V: TRBV10-3
J: TRBJ1-1
CDR3: CASSWGETEAFF

size: .
V: TRBV12-3/TRBV12-4
J: TRBJ1-5
CDR3: CASSFVPGQPQHF

size: .
V: TRBV27
J: TRBJ2-1
CDR3: CASGTSGGYNEQFF

size: once
V: TRBV7-2
J: TRBJ2-1
CDR3: CASSLAVASGGGNEQFF

size: .
V: TRBV5-6
J: TRBJ1-2
CDR3: CASSLRTGNFAYGYTF

size: .
V: TRBV5-1
J: TRBJ1-3
CDR3: CASTTGGAGNTIYF

size: .
V: TRBV11-3
J: TRBJ2-1
CDR3: CASSLDQGGKYNEQFF

size: .
V: TRBV28
J: TRBJ1-6
CDR3: CASSFRGFNSPLHF

size: .
V: TRBV10-3
J: TRBJ2-1
CDR3: CAIRSGTRDRVYNEQFF

size: .
V: TRBV28
J: TRBJ2-5
CDR3: CASTGGLTNVETQYF

size: .
V: TRBV7-2
J: TRBJ2-2
CDR3: CASTPPWLAGNRAGELFF

size: .
V: TRBV4-3
J: TRBJ1-6
CDR3: CASSRKTGGDDNSPLHF

size: .
V: TRBV7-3
J: TRBJ2-5
CDR3: CASSPASGEETQYF

size: .
V: TRBV29-1
J: TRBJ2-3
CDR3: CSGDTSTDTQYF

size: .
V: TRBV14
J: TRBJ1-2
CDR3: CASSQDADIYGYTF

size: once
V: TRBV28
J: TRBJ2-1
CDR3: CASTLAGGTYNEQFF

size: .
V: TRBV10-1
J: TRBJ1-4
CDR3: CASSPGVQEKLFF

size: .
V: TRBV4-1
J: TRBJ1-6
CDR3: CASSQDEGLSSYNSPLHF

size: .
V: TRBV5-1
J: TRBJ1-3
CDR3: CASSVRQGATGNTIYF

size: .
V: TRBV30
J: TRBJ1-4
CDR3: CAWSSGTGAEKLFF

size: .
V: TRBV11-2
J: TRBJ2-6
CDR3: CASSLSRTGGANVLTF

size: .
V: TRBV21-1
J: TRBJ1-1
CDR3: CASSRKPRRPMNTEAFF

size: .
V: TRBV10-2
J: TRBJ2-1
CDR3: CASSFSGGADEQFF

size: .
V: TRBV7-2
J: TRBJ1-3
CDR3: CASSSQGNSGNTIYF

size: .
V: TRBV28
J: TRBJ2-4
CDR3: CASRTRPKNIQYF

size: .
V: TRBV11-2
J: TRBJ2-5
CDR3: CASSLVYQETQYF

size: .
V: TRBV6-1
J: TRBJ2-4
CDR3: CASSEGGTGVNIQYF

size: .
V: TRBV7-3
J: TRBJ2-1
CDR3: CASSSTGGIYNEQFF

size: once
V: TRBV3-1/TRBV3-2
J: TRBJ1-2
CDR3: CASSQGTVRGCTF

size: .
V: TRBV5-6
J: TRBJ2-2
CDR3: CASTFPGNTGELFF

size: .
V: TRBV20-1
J: TRBJ2-1
CDR3: CSASTTAGGRDEQFF

size: .
V: TRBV18
J: TRBJ2-3
CDR3: CASSPQRTDTQYF

size: .
V: TRBV3-1/TRBV3-2
J: TRBJ2-5
CDR3: CASSQDEQETQYF

size: .
V: TRBV12-1
J: TRBJ1-3
CDR3: CASRGRNTIYF

size: .
V: TRBV3-1/TRBV3-2
J: TRBJ2-5
CDR3: CASSQERASGGTRETQYF

size: once
V: TRBV19
J: TRBJ1-4
CDR3: CASPVATNEKLFF

size: .
V: TRBV10-3
J: TRBJ2-1
CDR3: CAISLPGQGNNEQFF

size: .
V: TRBV28
J: TRBJ1-2
CDR3: CASTSEGRNYGYTF